This T cell receptor beta chain was sequenced in a study of shared clonotypes between healthy human individuals (dated by TCRdb to between 2020 and 2021). With regard to the full study: The cohort comprised a couple of women and a few men aged 18 to 49 years. For each donor, CD4 naive and CD4 memory were each given three plates, CD8 naive was given two plates, and CD8 memory was given one plate. The study deeply sequenced blood TCR repertoires of five healthy adults to estimate repertoire size and the extent of clonotype sharing between individuals. Libraries were prepared and TCR repertoires were sequenced by different laboratories using diverse techniques, in order to increase sequencing depth and limit assay-specific biases. Per donor, leukapheresis produced somewhere between about 0.8 and 9 billion PBMCs.

On the study overall, not on this receptor specifically: Pairwise subsampling indicated that sequencing depth was expected to affect the degree of clonotype sharing among donors. Rarefaction of sorted-subset datasets indicated incomplete sequencing despite the large sequencing depth. Estimated clonotype richness was generally larger for naive than for memory subsets. Sampling was restricted to blood, and TCR repertoires in tissues likely differ from the TCR repertoires found in blood. When four donors were compared, the shared fraction of clonotypes was 5% to 6.5% for naive CD4, 3.5% to 4% for naive CD8, more than 2% for memory CD4, and 0.3% to 0.5% for memory CD8. Compared with non-shared clonotypes, clonotypes shared by all four sorted-subset donors had higher generation probabilities. Because the study included only a small number of donors, the genetic and exposure-history diversity represented was limited.

Trimmed from V: 7 bases; trimmed from J: 2 bases; junction bases lacking a gene match: 2. The CDR3, cysteine through phenylalanine, is 13 amino acids long. Just the 39-base CDR3 DNA is kept, in frame starting at base 1. CDR1 and CDR2, looked up from the germline V gene, are MNHEY and SVGAGI. The donors were healthy, HIV-negative adults with no recently reported acute infections or vaccinations. Only Caucasian adults living in Nashville, Tennessee, USA were represented among the donors. Magnetic negative selection was used to enrich CD4+ T cells, after which naive cells were positively selected on CD45RA and the negative fraction became the memory subset. Blood was obtained by leukapheresis, after which PBMCs were separated by Ficoll-Histopaque density gradient centrifugation and cryopreserved in liquid nitrogen vapor phase. Analytical flow cytometry was used to check the purity and quantity of each magnetically sorted T cell population. Genomic DNA was isolated from each sorted fraction and quantified by UV absorbance on a Nanodrop 2000c.

Using the deep immunoSEQ assay, TCR CDR3 regions were amplified from genomic DNA by multiplex PCR. Genomic DNA extracted from each cell subset was distributed evenly over all wells of several immunoSEQ 96-well plates, and each plate served as one replicate. For sorted subsets, roughly 200 ng genomic DNA, equal to tens of thousands of T cell genomes, was loaded into each replicate PCR. Purified libraries were measured with a Qubit 3.0 fluorometer, size-checked on a Bioanalyzer 2100, and measured again with the KAPA Library Quantification kit. A separate single-read 150-cycle Illumina NextSeq 550 flow cell was used to sequence each immunoSEQ 96-well plate. As for the authors' bioinformatics: Because the immunoSEQ output held only junctional sequences and lacked quality scores, the filtering could not match the filtering applied to full-length reads. To assign V/J genes and CDR3, sequences were annotated using PyIR, a Python wrapper for IgBLAST v1.9, with IMGT germline references. Reads with weak V/J assignments (E-value above 1e-6), missing CDR3, stop codons, out-of-frame junctions, or ambiguous translated residues were removed. V3J clonotypes were defined by identical inferred V gene, J gene, and CDR3 amino acid sequence. Percentage overlap between repertoires was computed as shared unique clonotypes divided by the size of the smaller repertoire. Three approaches were used to assess repertoire richness: RTK rarefaction, the Chao1 estimator, and Recon v2.1 estimates of unobserved clonotypes. OLGA was used to compute generation probabilities for all TCRbeta clonotypes that the gDNA method yielded from a handful of donors. TCRdb's version of the immuneACCESS table is confined to in-frame rearrangements and falls short of the full clone set. An unresolved V gene accounts for under half of the shortfall where checked; the remainder is of unknown origin. That table is the source of V, J and clone size, and D and trimming were worked out from the DNA. Present in this sample are approximately 940,000 clones, roughly 72% of which were seen just once. The ten largest clones capture about 1.5% of the sample.

This clone came up once. This clone's antigen is unknown. Base qualities were left out, and no much larger clone turns up one base away. The sample comprised memory CD4+ T cells sorted from blood. The sample's cell subset or site label, decoded: CD45RA-negative fraction. The sequence is built from TRBV6-5 and TRBJ1-3; 7 nucleotides in the junction match TRBD1. This TCR was sampled from a man between 18 and 29 years old in good health. This receptor has the CDR3 CASIDRAGNTIYF. The DNA reads TGTGCCAGCATCGACAGGGCTGGAAACACCATATATTTT.